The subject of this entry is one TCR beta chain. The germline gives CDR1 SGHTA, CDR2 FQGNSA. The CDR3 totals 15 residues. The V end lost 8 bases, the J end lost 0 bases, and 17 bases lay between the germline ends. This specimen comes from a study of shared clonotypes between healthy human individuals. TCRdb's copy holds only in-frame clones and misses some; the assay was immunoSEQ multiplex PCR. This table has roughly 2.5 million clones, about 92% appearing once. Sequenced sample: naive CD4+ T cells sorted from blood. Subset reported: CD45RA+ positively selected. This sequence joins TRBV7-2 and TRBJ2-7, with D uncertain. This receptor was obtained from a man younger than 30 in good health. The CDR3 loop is CASGTPSLGSYEQYF. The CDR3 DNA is TGTGCCAGCGGAACCCCCTCCTTGGGCTCCTACGAGCAGTACTTC.